The 2 T cell receptor beta chains below were found in one sample sequenced in a study of response to subunit inactivated influenza vaccine. From the RT-PCR reads, TCRdb called clonotypes with MiXCR, one entry per CDR3 protein. The sample lists 860,000 or so distinct CDR3 sequences; roughly 20% were seen once. The specimen was PBMCs from blood, collected roughly 5 days after vaccination. Receptor source: a man aged 45 to 65 who received an inactivated influenza vaccine.

The chain joins TRBV7-9 to TRBJ2-7; no clear D. Per the germline V gene, CDR1 is SEHNR and CDR2 is FQNEAQ (reference sequence). The CDR3 length is 12 residues. V was clipped by 4 bases and J by 5 bases, with 9 bases between them. The CDR3 nucleotides are TGTGCCAGCAGCTCGGTACGAAACGAGCAGTACTTC. This codes for CASSSVRNEQYF.

This clonotype was observed a few times. The V gene is TRBV28, the J gene TRBJ2-1; the match to TRBD2 covers 7 bases. The CDR3 consists of 15 residues. V trimming: 5 bases; J trimming: 1 base; junction bases outside the gene matches: 5. Per the germline V gene, CDR1 is MDHEN and CDR2 is SYDVKM. The CDR3 sequence is CASSRAGKSYNEQFF. In DNA, the CDR3 is TGTGCCAGCAGTCGAGCGGGAAAGTCCTACAATGAGCAGTTCTTC.